This is a list of T cell receptor beta chains from one sample in a study of blood T cell repertoires in COVID-19. Clones were read by immunoSEQ multiplex PCR, and TCRdb kept only the in-frame ones, dropping some. This table has approximately 300,000 clones, about 88% appearing once. Sequenced: peripheral blood. All receptors come from a woman in her twenties or thirties with COVID-19, enrolled during active disease. Each CDR3 is given with its conserved first and last residue. The order of the fields is clone size, V gene, D gene, J gene, CDR3 protein, CDR3 DNA. A D gene is named only where the DNA matches it firmly. Clone sizes are given selectively: once, few, many, or a class where the clone is expanded.

.	TRBV30	TRBD1	TRBJ2-1	CAWRPGQGPYNEQFF	TGTGCCTGGAGGCCGGGACAGGGACCCTACAATGAGCAGTTCTTC
.	TRBV9	TRBD2	TRBJ2-7	CASSVGGLAGVSEQYF	TGTGCCAGCAGCGTAGGCGGACTAGCGGGAGTAAGCGAGCAGTACTTC
.	TRBV5-1	.	TRBJ1-4	CASSPGGPATNEKLFF	TGCGCCAGCAGCCCGGGTGGCCCCGCAACTAATGAAAAACTGTTTTTT
.	TRBV5-6	TRBD2	TRBJ2-1	CASSFRTSGNYNEQFF	TGTGCCAGCAGCTTTCGGACTAGCGGGAACTACAATGAGCAGTTCTTC
.	TRBV19	TRBD1	TRBJ1-6	CASRGQGDSPLHF	TGTGCCAGTCGGGGACAGGGGGATTCACCCCTCCACTTT
.	TRBV6-6	TRBD1	TRBJ1-2	CASSTGQGNYGYTF	TGTGCCAGCAGCACGGGACAGGGAAACTATGGCTACACCTTC
.	TRBV6-5	.	TRBJ1-2	CASSRSRVTGYTF	TGTGCCAGCAGTAGGAGCAGGGTTACCGGCTACACCTTC
.	TRBV5-6	.	TRBJ2-3	CASSLVTRQSTDTQYF	TGTGCCAGCAGCTTGGTGACTAGACAATCCACAGATACGCAGTATTTT
.	TRBV10-3	TRBD2	TRBJ2-7	CAISESGLAGTLSYEQYF	TGTGCCATCAGTGAGTCGGGACTAGCGGGAACGTTGTCCTACGAGCAGTACTTC
.	TRBV7-3	TRBD2	TRBJ2-3	CASSTLAGGVTDTQYF	TGTGCCAGCAGCACTCTAGCGGGAGGGGTCACAGATACGCAGTATTTT
.	TRBV29-1	TRBD1	TRBJ2-4	CSVTTGGASNIQYF	TGCAGCGTGACAACAGGGGGCGCATCAAACATTCAGTACTTC
.	TRBV24-1	TRBD1	TRBJ2-7	CATSDLWDRGIRQYF	TGTGCCACCAGTGATTTGTGGGACAGGGGTATTCGGCAGTACTTC
.	TRBV7-9	TRBD2	TRBJ2-4	CASSPGTSGPLAKNIQYF	TGTGCCAGCAGCCCCGGGACTAGCGGGCCTCTAGCCAAAAACATTCAGTACTTC
once	TRBV9	TRBD2	TRBJ2-3	CASSAEQGLGLTDTQYF	TGTGCCAGCAGCGCTGAACAGGGACTAGGGTTGACAGATACGCAGTATTTT
.	TRBV6-6	.	TRBJ2-5	CASSYSISRGETQYF	TGTGCCAGCAGTTACTCGATATCCAGGGGAGAGACCCAGTACTTC
.	TRBV18	TRBD1	TRBJ1-1	CASSLDRGRPTEAFF	TGTGCCAGCTCACTGGACAGGGGGCGCCCAACTGAAGCTTTCTTT
.	TRBV5-1	.	TRBJ1-2	CASSPSGTNYGYTF	TGCGCCAGCAGCCCGAGCGGGACTAACTATGGCTACACCTTC
.	TRBV6-5	.	TRBJ1-5	CASRAGPNQPQHF	TGTGCCAGCAGGGCAGGCCCCAATCAGCCCCAGCATTTT
.	TRBV28	TRBD2	TRBJ2-4	CASSSPLAGDYGAKNIQYF	TGTGCCAGCAGTTCCCCCCTAGCGGGAGACTATGGGGCCAAAAACATTCAGTACTTC
once	TRBV9	TRBD2	TRBJ2-5	CASSVEASGSSLGTQYF	TGTGCCAGCAGCGTAGAGGCTAGCGGGAGCTCATTGGGGACCCAGTACTTC
once	TRBV27	TRBD2	TRBJ2-7	CASGGTSGYEQYF	TGTGCCAGCGGGGGGACTAGCGGGTACGAGCAGTACTTC
.	TRBV11-2	.	TRBJ1-2	CASSPRGGEYGYTF	TGTGCCAGCAGCCCCCGGGGGGGCGAGTATGGCTACACCTTC
once	TRBV9	TRBD1	TRBJ2-7	CASSVLGQASYEQYF	TGTGCCAGCAGCGTATTAGGACAGGCCTCCTACGAGCAGTACTTC
.	TRBV2	.	TRBJ2-5	CASARWETQYF	TGTGCCAGCGCCCGGTGGGAGACCCAGTACTTC
.	TRBV3-1/TRBV3-2	.	TRBJ1-1	CASSLLNTGKAFF	TGTGCCAGCAGCCTACTAAATACAGGGAAAGCTTTCTTT
.	TRBV2	.	TRBJ2-6	CASNIFSGANVLTF	TGTGCCAGCAATATTTTCTCTGGGGCCAACGTCCTGACTTTC
.	TRBV9	.	TRBJ1-2	CASSDLTGLGYTF	TGTGCCAGCAGCGACCTCACAGGTCTAGGCTACACCTTC
once	TRBV11-3	.	TRBJ2-1	CASSLAPSNEQFF	TGTGCCAGCAGCTTAGCCCCCAGTAATGAGCAGTTCTTC
few	TRBV30	TRBD2	TRBJ2-7	CAWSSGGERVSYEQYF	TGTGCCTGGAGTTCCGGGGGGGAGCGGGTCTCCTACGAGCAGTACTTC
.	TRBV29-1	TRBD1	TRBJ2-7	CSAKGRGPYEQYF	TGCAGCGCGAAGGGTAGGGGGCCCTACGAGCAGTACTTC
.	TRBV14	TRBD2	TRBJ2-3	CASSHLQLAGGPNTQYF	TGTGCCAGCAGCCACCTCCAACTAGCGGGAGGGCCCAATACGCAGTATTTT
.	TRBV12-3/TRBV12-4	.	TRBJ1-4	CASSFHGNEKLFF	TGTGCCAGCAGTTTTCACGGGAATGAAAAACTGTTTTTT
.	TRBV7-6	.	TRBJ1-1	CASSLHINTEAFF	TGTGCCAGCAGCCTCCACATAAACACTGAAGCTTTCTTT
.	TRBV29-1	.	TRBJ2-5	CSVRGTREAQETQYF	TGCAGCGTCCGGGGCACGAGGGAGGCACAAGAGACCCAGTACTTC
.	TRBV6-5	.	TRBJ2-5	CASSYSGRRETQYF	TGTGCCAGCAGTTACTCGGGGAGGCGGGAGACCCAGTACTTC
.	TRBV10-2	.	TRBJ1-5	CASSESGAGSQPQHF	TGCGCCAGCAGTGAGTCGGGGGCAGGGAGTCAGCCCCAGCATTTT
once	TRBV27	.	TRBJ1-2	CASSRSGQYGYTF	TGTGCCAGCAGTAGGAGCGGACAGTATGGCTACACCTTC
once	TRBV5-1	.	TRBJ1-2	CASSFSTGNDGYTF	TGCGCCAGCAGCTTCAGTACAGGGAACGATGGCTACACCTTC
few	TRBV28	TRBD1	TRBJ1-2	CASSRAGQAFGYTF	TGTGCCAGCAGTAGGGCGGGACAGGCGTTTGGCTACACCTTC
.	TRBV6-4	.	TRBJ1-5	CASSVGQNQPQHF	TGTGCCAGCAGTGTCGGACAGAATCAGCCCCAGCATTTT
.	TRBV6-5	.	TRBJ1-1	CASSHTWQVNTEAFF	TGTGCCAGCAGTCACACCTGGCAGGTGAACACTGAAGCTTTCTTT